This T cell receptor beta chain emerged from a study of blood T cell repertoires in COVID-19. Here immunoSEQ multiplex PCR was the method, and the copy in TCRdb shows in-frame clones only, minus some. The sample has hundreds of thousands of clones, around 91% seen once. V gave up 4 bases and J gave up 5 bases, with 6 bases separating them. Germline assignment: CDR1 WNHNN and CDR2 SYGVQD (reference sequence). CDR3 length equals 12 residues. Sequenced sample: peripheral blood. The rearrangement links TRBV10-1 to TRBJ2-4; D is uncertain. This TCR derives from a woman in her late teens or twenties who had recovered from COVID-19. This CDR3 reads CASSGFENIQYF. The CDR3 DNA follows: TGCGCCAGCAGTGGTTTCGAAAACATTCAGTACTTC.